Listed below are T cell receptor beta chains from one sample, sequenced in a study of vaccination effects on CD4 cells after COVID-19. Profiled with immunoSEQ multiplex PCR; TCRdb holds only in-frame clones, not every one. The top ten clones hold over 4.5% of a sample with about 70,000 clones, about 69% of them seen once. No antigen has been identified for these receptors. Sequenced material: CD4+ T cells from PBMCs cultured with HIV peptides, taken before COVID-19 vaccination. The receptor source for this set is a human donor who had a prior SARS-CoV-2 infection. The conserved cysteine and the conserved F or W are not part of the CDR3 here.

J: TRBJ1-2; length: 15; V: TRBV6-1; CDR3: ASSEPGHTPGGYGYT
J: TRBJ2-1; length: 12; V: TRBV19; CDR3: ASTLGPASDEQF
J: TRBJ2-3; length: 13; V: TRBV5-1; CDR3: ASSPRDRDTDTQY
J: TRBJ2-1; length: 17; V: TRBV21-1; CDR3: ASSGQGWSLIVVYNEQF
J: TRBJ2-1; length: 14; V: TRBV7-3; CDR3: ASSLWDLRERGEQF
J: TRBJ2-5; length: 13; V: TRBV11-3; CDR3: ASSLRVIAGETQY
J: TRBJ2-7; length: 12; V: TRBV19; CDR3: ASSSQGNLVEQY
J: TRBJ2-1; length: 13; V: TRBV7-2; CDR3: ASSLEWGSPNEQF
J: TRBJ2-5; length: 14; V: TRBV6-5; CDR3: ASSYSVAGGPETQY
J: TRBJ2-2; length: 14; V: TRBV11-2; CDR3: ASSLAGHGNTGELF
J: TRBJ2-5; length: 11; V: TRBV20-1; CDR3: SASGAGPETQY
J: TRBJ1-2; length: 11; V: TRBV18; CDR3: ASSDGANYGYT
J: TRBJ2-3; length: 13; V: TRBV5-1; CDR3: ASRAQAGFGDTQY
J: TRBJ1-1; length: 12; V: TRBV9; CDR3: ASSRTGGNTEAF
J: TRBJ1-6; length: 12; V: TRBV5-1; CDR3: ASSQTRGGSPLH
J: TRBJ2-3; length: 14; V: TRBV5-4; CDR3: ASSYDREPSTDTQY
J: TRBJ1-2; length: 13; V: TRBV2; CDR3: ASSEAGTGAYGYT
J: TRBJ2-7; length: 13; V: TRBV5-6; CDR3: ASSLEDRGSYEQY
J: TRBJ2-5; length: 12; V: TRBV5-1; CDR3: ASSLGGGKETQY
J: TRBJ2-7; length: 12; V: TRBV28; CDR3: ASRVAGGPYEQY
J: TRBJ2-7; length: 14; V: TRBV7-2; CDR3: ASSSRSGRSSYEQY
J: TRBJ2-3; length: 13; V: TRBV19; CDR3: ASSATSGGIYTQY
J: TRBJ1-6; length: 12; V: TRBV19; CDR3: ASSFSSYNSPLH
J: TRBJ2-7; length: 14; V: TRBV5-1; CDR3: ASSLGAQGSSYEQY
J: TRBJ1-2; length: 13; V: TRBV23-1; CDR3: ASRPGGTGFYGYT
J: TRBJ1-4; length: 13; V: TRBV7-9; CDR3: ASSLHLGENEKLF
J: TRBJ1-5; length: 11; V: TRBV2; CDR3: ASRGDNNQPQH
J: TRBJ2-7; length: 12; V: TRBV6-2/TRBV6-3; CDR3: ASSYRGQPYEQY
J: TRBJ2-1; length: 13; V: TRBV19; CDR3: ASSTPSGIKNEQF
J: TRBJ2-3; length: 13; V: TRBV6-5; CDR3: ASSRFSGSRDTQY
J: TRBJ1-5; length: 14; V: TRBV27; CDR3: ASSIGQGGTHQPQH
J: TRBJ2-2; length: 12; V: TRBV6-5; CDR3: ASRWQRDTGELF
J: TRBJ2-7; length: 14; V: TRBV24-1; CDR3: ATSDPTAGKRNEQY
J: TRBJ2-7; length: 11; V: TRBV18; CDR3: ASSPTGAHEQY
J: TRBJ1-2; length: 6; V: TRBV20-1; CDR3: SAQGYT
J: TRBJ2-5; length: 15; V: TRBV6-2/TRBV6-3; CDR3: ASSPGLSAGRGETQY
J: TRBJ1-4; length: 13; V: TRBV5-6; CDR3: ASTSVRDGGEKLF
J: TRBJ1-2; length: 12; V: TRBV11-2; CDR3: ASSLGGTGASYT
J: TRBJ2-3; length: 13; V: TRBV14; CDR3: ASSQKLLTGDTQY
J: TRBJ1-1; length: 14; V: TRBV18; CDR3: ASSPRNGQGVAEAF
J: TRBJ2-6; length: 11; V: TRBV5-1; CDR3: ASSYESANVLT
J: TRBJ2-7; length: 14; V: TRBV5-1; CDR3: ASSDSRLAGLREQY
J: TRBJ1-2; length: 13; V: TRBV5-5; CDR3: ASSTGPWTGNGYT
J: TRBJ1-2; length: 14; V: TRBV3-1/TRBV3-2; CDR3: ASSPIQGAGGYGYT
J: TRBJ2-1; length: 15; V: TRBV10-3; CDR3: AISDLQGATSYNEQF
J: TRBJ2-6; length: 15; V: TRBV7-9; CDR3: ASSLVQQGSGANVLT